This entry features one T cell receptor beta chain sequence. The CDR3 has 10 amino acids. Germline-derived CDR1 and CDR2 are SGHDT and YYEEEE. V was trimmed by 4 bases and J by 7 bases, leaving 5 bases between them. These data come from a study of blood T cell repertoires in COVID-19. As for the study in general: COVID-19 samples, acute and convalescent, were from the United States, Italy and Spain. Sample material is recorded as cDNA or gDNA derived from T cells, B-cell-depleted T cells, or PBMCs.

Study processing details: Estimated nucleated cell counts came from reference gene primer amplification. Clones were read by immunoSEQ multiplex PCR, and TCRdb kept only the in-frame ones, dropping some. V, J and clone size reflect that table, while D and trimming were determined from the DNA. The sample includes a few hundred thousand clones, about 89% of them seen just once. The clonotype was recovered from a man aged 25-45 years with acute or convalescent COVID-19. Specimen: peripheral blood. The J gene is TRBJ1-1, the V gene TRBV5-6; D ambiguous. CDR3 nucleotide sequence: TGTGCCAGCAGCCCGGGTGAAGCTTTCTTT. This encodes CASSPGEAFF. Full variable domain (remainder filled in from reference TRBV5-6 and TRBJ1-1): DAGVTQSPTHLIKTRGQQVTLRCSPKSGHDTVSWYQQALGQGPQFIFQYYEEEERQRGNFPDRFSGHQFPNYSSELNVNALLLGDSALYLCASSPGEAFFGQGTRLTVV.